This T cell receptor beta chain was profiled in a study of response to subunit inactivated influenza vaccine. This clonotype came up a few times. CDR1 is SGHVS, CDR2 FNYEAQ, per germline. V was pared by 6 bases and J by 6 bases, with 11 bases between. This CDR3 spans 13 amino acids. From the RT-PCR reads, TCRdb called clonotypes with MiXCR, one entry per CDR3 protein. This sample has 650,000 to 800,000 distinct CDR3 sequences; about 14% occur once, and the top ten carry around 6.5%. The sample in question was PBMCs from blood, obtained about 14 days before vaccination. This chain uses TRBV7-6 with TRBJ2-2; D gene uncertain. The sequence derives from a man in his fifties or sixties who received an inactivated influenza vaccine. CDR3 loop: CASSHGKPGELFF. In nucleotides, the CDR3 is TGTGCCAGCAGTCACGGAAAGCCCGGGGAGCTGTTTTTT.